The rows below give T cell receptor beta chains drawn from one sample of a study of T-cell reconstitution after alpha-beta-depleted transplantation in children. TCRdb independently ran MiXCR on the PCR reads; one entry per CDR3 protein. Among more than 550,000 distinct CDR3 sequences, roughly a tenth were seen once, and the ten largest hold less than 5%. The sample here was PBMCs from the stem cell graft donor, taken from the stem cell graft. These TCRs come from a human donor who donated a stem cell graft to a child with acute myeloid leukemia. CDR3s include the opening cysteine and the closing phenylalanine or tryptophan. Fields, in order: D gene, CDR3 length, V gene, J gene, clone size, CDR3 protein, CDR3 DNA. A D gene is named only where the DNA matches it firmly. The size field is filled for only some rows; it gives once, few, many or a size class.

-	13	TRBV5-1	TRBJ2-7	-	CASSRTHSIEQYF	TGCGCCAGCAGCCGGACCCACTCGATTGAGCAGTACTTC
-	13	TRBV29-1	TRBJ2-3	many	CSVGPDGTDTQYF	TGCAGCGTTGGACCCGACGGTACAGATACGCAGTATTTT
-	14	TRBV6-5	TRBJ2-7	-	CASRRAGWDYEQYF	TGTGCCAGCAGGAGGGCGGGTTGGGACTACGAGCAGTACTTC
-	15	TRBV24-1	TRBJ2-6	few	CATSDLRAGANVLTF	TGTGCCACCAGTGATTTGAGGGCCGGGGCCAACGTCCTGACTTTC
-	14	TRBV25-1	TRBJ2-2	few	CASRESRDGGELFF	TGTGCCAGCAGAGAGTCCAGGGACGGCGGGGAGCTGTTTTTT
TRBD2	17	TRBV5-1	TRBJ2-3	few	CASSTVRLAASTDTQYF	TGCGCCAGCAGCACCGTCCGACTAGCGGCTAGCACAGATACGCAGTATTTT
TRBD2	14	TRBV20-1	TRBJ2-3	many	CSAKLAGVPDTQYF	TGCAGTGCTAAACTAGCGGGAGTCCCAGATACGCAGTATTTT
-	13	TRBV20-1	TRBJ2-1	many	CSARPSGDHEQFF	TGCAGTGCTAGACCCTCTGGCGACCATGAGCAGTTCTTC
TRBD1	14	TRBV6-1	TRBJ2-3	many	CASSPTGSTDTQYF	TGTGCCAGCAGTCCGACAGGGAGCACAGATACGCAGTATTTT
-	14	TRBV29-1	TRBJ2-3	many	CSARARGGTDTQYF	TGCAGCGCTCGAGCTAGGGGTGGCACAGATACGCAGTATTTT
TRBD1	14	TRBV10-3	TRBJ1-6	many	CAIRDRGEGSPLHF	TGTGCCATCAGAGACAGGGGGGAAGGTTCACCCCTCCACTTT
TRBD2	15	TRBV7-6	TRBJ2-3	few	CASSPPGLAGDTQYF	TGTGCCAGCAGCCCACCGGGACTAGCGGGGGATACGCAGTATTTT
-	14	TRBV2	TRBJ1-2	-	CASSEAHSNYGYTF	TGTGCCAGCAGTGAAGCCCACAGTAACTATGGCTACACCTTC
-	14	TRBV3-1	TRBJ2-1	few	CASSLQKKGIEQFF	TGTGCCAGCAGCCTCCAAAAGAAGGGAATAGAGCAGTTCTTC
-	13	TRBV6-2/TRBV6-3	TRBJ1-6	many	CASSYRGDSPLHF	TGTGCCAGCAGTTACAGGGGAGATTCACCCCTCCACTTT
-	13	TRBV25-1	TRBJ1-2	-	CASSEGGPYGYTF	TGTGCCAGCAGTGAAGGGGGGCCCTATGGCTACACCTTC
-	17	TRBV7-9	TRBJ2-6	-	CASSPGRGVSGANVLTF	TGTGCCAGCAGCCCCGGTAGGGGGGTCTCTGGGGCCAACGTCCTGACTTTC
TRBD2	13	TRBV20-1	TRBJ2-7	few	CSASKLETRGVYF	TGCAGTGCTAGTAAACTAGAGACCCGGGGGGTGTACTTC
-	13	TRBV20-1	TRBJ2-3	-	CSARFPGANTQYF	TGCAGTGCTAGATTTCCGGGGGCGAATACGCAGTATTTT
TRBD2	16	TRBV15	TRBJ2-7	-	CATSRDLRTSGSPTIF	TGTGCCACCAGCAGAGATTTAAGGACTAGCGGGAGCCCCACCATCTTC
-	13	TRBV30	TRBJ1-1	-	CAWTPDRNTEAFF	TGTGCCTGGACCCCCGACAGGAACACTGAAGCTTTCTTT
-	15	TRBV6-4	TRBJ2-3	few	CASSGAGSITDTQYF	TGTGCCAGCAGTGGGGCAGGGTCAATCACAGATACGCAGTATTTT
TRBD1	12	TRBV29-1	TRBJ2-1	-	CSVEFYRGEQFF	TGCAGCGTTGAATTCTACAGGGGGGAGCAGTTCTTC
-	12	TRBV5-1	TRBJ1-1	few	CASSPTDTEAFF	TGCGCCAGCAGCCCGACAGACACTGAAGCTTTCTTT
-	19	TRBV28	TRBJ2-1	many	CASSLGPRSRPPAHNEQFF	TGTGCCAGCAGTTTAGGTCCCCGATCCAGGCCTCCCGCGCACAATGAGCAGTTCTTC
TRBD2	18	TRBV11-2	TRBJ2-2	-	CASSLGGVLAGNTGELFF	TGTGCCAGCAGCCTAGGGGGGGTCCTAGCGGGCAACACCGGGGAGCTGTTTTTT
-	19	TRBV11-1	TRBJ2-5	-	CASSPRIGAAGSRQETQYF	TGTGCCAGCAGCCCTCGGATCGGAGCGGCAGGTAGCAGACAAGAGACCCAGTACTTC
-	13	TRBV27	TRBJ2-7	few	CATWRGGGWEQYF	TGTGCCACTTGGAGAGGGGGGGGCTGGGAGCAGTACTTC
-	16	TRBV3-1	TRBJ2-6	many	CASSQERATGANVLTF	TGTGCCAGCAGCCAAGAACGAGCCACCGGGGCCAACGTCCTGACTTTC
-	15	TRBV18	TRBJ2-1	-	CASSSRDKLNNEQFF	TGTGCCAGCTCATCCCGGGACAAACTCAACAATGAGCAGTTCTTC
-	15	TRBV20-1	TRBJ2-2	-	CSGRRRGSNTGELFF	TGCAGCGGCAGGAGAAGGGGGTCGAACACCGGGGAGCTGTTTTTT
-	13	TRBV6-4	TRBJ2-2	many	CASRGQSTGELFF	TGTGCCAGCAGAGGACAGTCCACCGGGGAGCTGTTTTTT
TRBD2	19	TRBV14	TRBJ2-1	-	CASSPRGLAGGGGYNEQFF	TGTGCCAGCAGCCCGAGGGGACTAGCGGGAGGGGGTGGTTACAATGAGCAGTTCTTC
-	13	TRBV29-1	TRBJ2-3	few	CSLRQELTDTQYF	TGCAGCTTAAGACAGGAACTCACAGATACGCAGTATTTT
-	16	TRBV20-1	TRBJ2-3	-	CSASTSVQGLGDTQYF	TGCAGTGCTAGCACTTCCGTCCAGGGACTGGGAGATACGCAGTATTTT
-	13	TRBV29-1	TRBJ1-2	few	CSAQPQEIYGYTF	TGCAGCGCCCAGCCACAGGAAATCTATGGCTACACCTTC
-	13	TRBV11-1	TRBJ2-2	few	CANTGPVTGELFF	TGTGCCAACACAGGGCCGGTCACCGGGGAGCTGTTTTTT
TRBD2	16	TRBV20-1	TRBJ2-1	many	CSASGASGRSRGPQFF	TGCAGTGCTAGTGGGGCTAGCGGGAGGTCAAGGGGCCCCCAGTTCTTC
TRBD1	16	TRBV6-5	TRBJ1-6	-	CASSSTGAVGNSPLHF	TGTGCCAGCAGTTCTACAGGGGCGGTCGGTAATTCACCCCTCCACTTT
-	15	TRBV28	TRBJ1-6	many	CASRTSGGSNSPLHF	TGTGCCAGCAGAACTTCGGGGGGAAGTAATTCACCCCTCCACTTT
TRBD2	16	TRBV20-1	TRBJ2-1	-	CSASPLAGARSDEQFF	TGCAGTGCTAGCCCGCTAGCGGGAGCCCGGTCTGATGAGCAGTTCTTC
-	15	TRBV10-3	TRBJ2-1	many	CAISESGVSYNEQFF	TGTGCCATCAGTGAGAGTGGTGTCTCCTACAATGAGCAGTTCTTC
-	15	TRBV5-6	TRBJ1-6	-	CASSPRTDYNSPLHF	TGTGCCAGCAGCCCGAGGACGGATTATAATTCACCCCTCCACTTT
TRBD2	18	TRBV29-1	TRBJ2-3	-	CSVEDPIWAGVRTDTQYF	TGCAGCGTTGAAGATCCCATCTGGGCGGGAGTGCGGACAGATACGCAGTATTTT
TRBD2	15	TRBV4-3	TRBJ2-7	few	CASSQESLADYEQYF	TGCGCCAGCAGCCAAGAGTCACTAGCGGACTACGAGCAGTACTTC
-	14	TRBV20-1	TRBJ2-7	few	CSARDRALGGEQYF	TGCAGTGCTAGAGATCGGGCCCTCGGCGGCGAGCAGTACTTC
-	11	TRBV29-1	TRBJ2-3	-	CSGDLTDTQYF	TGCAGCGGGGACCTCACAGATACGCAGTATTTT
-	13	TRBV18	TRBJ2-1	few	CASSPSTAVEQFF	TGTGCCAGCTCACCAAGTACGGCAGTTGAGCAGTTCTTC
TRBD2	14	TRBV7-3	TRBJ2-5	few	CASSSGTGGYTQYF	TGTGCCAGCAGTTCCGGGACGGGGGGTTATACCCAGTACTTC
-	14	TRBV7-3	TRBJ2-5	few	CASSLTGQQETQYF	TGTGCCAGCAGCTTAACTGGACAGCAAGAGACCCAGTACTTC
-	15	TRBV5-1	TRBJ2-2	many	CASSLVADPTGELFF	TGCGCCAGCAGCCTGGTAGCGGATCCCACCGGGGAGCTGTTTTTT
TRBD1	17	TRBV7-9	TRBJ2-1	few	CASSFIGQASSYNEQFF	TGTGCCAGCAGCTTCATCGGACAGGCGAGCTCCTACAATGAGCAGTTCTTC
TRBD2	17	TRBV11-2	TRBJ2-1	few	CASSLTTGSGRAHEQFF	TGTGCCAGCAGCCTAACTACTGGGAGCGGGAGGGCCCATGAGCAGTTCTTC
TRBD1	16	TRBV12-3/TRBV12-4	TRBJ1-3	-	CASSLATGGNGNTIYF	TGTGCCAGCAGTTTGGCTACAGGGGGTAATGGAAACACCATATATTTT
-	15	TRBV12-3/TRBV12-4	TRBJ1-6	many	CASTSQGLGNSPLHF	TGTGCCAGCACCTCCCAGGGCTTGGGGAATTCACCCCTCCACTTT
-	12	TRBV12-3/TRBV12-4	TRBJ1-5	few	CASSFEGQPQHF	TGTGCCAGCAGTTTCGAAGGTCAGCCCCAGCATTTT
-	15	TRBV7-9	TRBJ2-7	-	CASNLGQYESYEQYF	TGTGCCAGCAACTTAGGGCAATATGAATCCTACGAGCAGTACTTC